This T cell receptor (beta chain) derives from a study of blood T cell repertoires in COVID-19. On the study more broadly: Acute and convalescent COVID-19 samples came from the United States, Italy and Spain. The cDNA or gDNA used as material had been derived from T cells, B-cell-depleted T cells, or PBMCs.

Some clones are missing from TCRdb's copy, which holds only in-frame ones; the method was immunoSEQ multiplex PCR. The repertoire consists of 150,000 to 200,000 clones, with 85% to 95% occurring once and the leading ten covering approximately 0.69%. Germline CDR1 and CDR2: SGHTA and FQGTGA. The V segment lost 0 bases and the J segment 4 bases; nucleotides outside the gene matches: 5. CDR3 length: 15 amino acids. The source material was peripheral blood. The V gene is TRBV7-3, the J gene TRBJ1-2, with 7 bases lining up with TRBD1. The sequence derives from a man between 25 and 39 years old with COVID-19, enrolled during active disease. CDR3 protein: CASSLTGGEGYGYTF. The DNA of the CDR3 is TGTGCCAGCAGCTTAACAGGGGGCGAGGGCTATGGCTACACCTTC.